This T cell receptor (beta chain) was identified in a study of shared T cell receptors in the human thymus. The CDR3 totals 15 residues. J was trimmed by 2 bases and V by 4 bases; bases with no gene match: 8. CDR1 MGHRA and CDR2 YSYEKL come from the germline V gene. TCRdb's copy holds only in-frame clones and misses some; the assay was immunoSEQ multiplex PCR. The repertoire holds over 450,000 clones, with more than 75% as singletons. Another study also made use of these data, one on human thymus T cells. According to that study: Infants served as donors; they were healthy and Finnish and were having corrective surgery for congenital heart defects. The study used thymus tissue resected during corrective heart surgery. An apparent bias in V and J gene usage was seen in thymic and blood repertoires. Thymic TCR repertoires of unrelated people reportedly overlapped highly.

The genes are TRBV4-1 and TRBJ2-7; 7 nucleotides align to TRBD2. The specimen sequenced was thymocytes. The sequence was collected from a boy under two years old with a congenital heart defect. CDR3 residues: CASSLLGLPTYEQYF. The CDR3 DNA reads TGCGCCAGCAGCCTGTTGGGACTACCCACCTACGAGCAGTACTTC.